The clone carrying this TCR beta chain has just a few counts. What it recognizes is unknown. This entry is derived from a study of cytomegalovirus exposure and HLA in healthy donors. General observations from the study: Among TCR beta chains, those listed as cytomegalovirus-associated numbered roughly 150.

Germline-derived CDR1 and CDR2 are SGHAT and FQNNGV. Trimming took 0 bases from V and 3 from J, leaving 14 bases between them. The CDR3 spans 16 residues. Primers: 60 Vbeta forward and 13 Jbeta reverse. Measured with immunoSEQ multiplex PCR; TCRdb has only the in-frame clones, and not every one. The table has about 120,000 clones, around 10% seen once. Sample: PBMCs. V gene TRBV11-2 combines with J gene TRBJ1-2; a weak D match, TRBD1 (5 bases). This sequence was found in a man under 40 in good health and CMV-seronegative. CDR3 amino acids: CASSLDPLGGDYGYTF. The DNA of the CDR3 is TGTGCCAGCAGCTTAGATCCCCTCGGGGGTGACTATGGCTACACCTTC.